This paragraph reports one TCR beta chain. Ages ranged from about 18 to 89 years, with residence in some 25 US areas. Per the study methods: Cell counts per sample came from amplifying reference gene primers. Generated by immunoSEQ multiplex PCR, the TCRdb table keeps only in-frame clones and is missing some. Clone size and V and J calls were adopted from that table, with D and trimming inferred from the DNA. This sample has hundreds of thousands of clones; roughly 85% occur once, and the top ten carry approximately 5%. This entry is derived from a study of blood T cell repertoires in COVID-19. At the level of the study: The analysed material was cDNA or gDNA that came from T cells, B-cell-depleted T cells, or PBMCs.

The CDR3 sequence is 15 residues long. The V and J ends lost 3 bases and 1 base, in that order; junction bases with no gene match: 3. The V gene's germline CDR1 is SGHTA and CDR2 FQGNSA. The rearrangement links TRBV7-2 to TRBJ2-1; TRBD1 matches at 7 bases. What was sequenced was PBMCs or T cells enriched from blood (not recorded which). This TCR came from a man aged 40-55 years who had been exposed to COVID-19. CDR3 in amino acids: CASSFWDSSYNEQFF. In DNA, the CDR3 is TGTGCCAGCAGCTTCTGGGACAGTTCCTACAATGAGCAGTTCTTC. The entire variable domain, with the rest obtained from reference TRBV7-2 and TRBJ2-1, is as follows: GAGVSQSPSNKVTEKGKDVELRCDPISGHTALYWYRQSLGQGLEFLIYFQGNSAPDKSGLPSDRFSAERTGGSVSTLTIQRTQQEDSAVYLCASSFWDSSYNEQFFGPGTRLTVL.